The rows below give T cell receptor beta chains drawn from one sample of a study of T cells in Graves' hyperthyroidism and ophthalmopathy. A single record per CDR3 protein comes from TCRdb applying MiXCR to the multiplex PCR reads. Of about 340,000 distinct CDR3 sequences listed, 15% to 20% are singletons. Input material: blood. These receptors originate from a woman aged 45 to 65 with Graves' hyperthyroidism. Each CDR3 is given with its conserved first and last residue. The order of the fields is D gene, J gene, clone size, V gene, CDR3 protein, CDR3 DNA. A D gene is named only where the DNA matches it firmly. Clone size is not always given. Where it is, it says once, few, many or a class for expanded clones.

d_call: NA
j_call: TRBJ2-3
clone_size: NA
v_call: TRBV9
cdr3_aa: CASSSLNGDTQYF
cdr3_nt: TGTGCCAGCAGCTCCCTCAACGGAGATACGCAGTATTTT

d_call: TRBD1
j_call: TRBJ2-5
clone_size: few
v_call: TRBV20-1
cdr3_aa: CSARAPTGVEETQYF
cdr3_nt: TGCAGTGCTAGAGCACCAACAGGGGTGGAGGAGACCCAGTACTTC

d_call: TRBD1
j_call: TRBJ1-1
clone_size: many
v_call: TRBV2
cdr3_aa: CASSWDRGKAFF
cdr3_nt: TGTGCCAGCAGTTGGGACAGGGGTAAAGCTTTCTTT

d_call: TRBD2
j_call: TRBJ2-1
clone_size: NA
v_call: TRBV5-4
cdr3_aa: CASSLRTSGGAFNEQFF
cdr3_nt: TGTGCCAGCAGCTTGAGGACTAGCGGGGGGGCCTTCAATGAGCAGTTCTTC

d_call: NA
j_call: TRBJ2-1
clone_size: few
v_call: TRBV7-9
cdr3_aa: CASSFFRGSYNEQFF
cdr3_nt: TGTGCCAGCAGCTTCTTCCGGGGATCCTACAATGAGCAGTTCTTC

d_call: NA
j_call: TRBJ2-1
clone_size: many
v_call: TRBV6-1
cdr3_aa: CASIVESPDYNEQFF
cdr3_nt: TGTGCCAGCATTGTGGAATCGCCAGACTACAATGAGCAGTTCTTC

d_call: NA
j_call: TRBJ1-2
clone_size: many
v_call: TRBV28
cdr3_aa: CASSSRWYGYTF
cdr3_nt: TGTGCCAGCAGTTCCCGGTGGTATGGCTACACCTTC

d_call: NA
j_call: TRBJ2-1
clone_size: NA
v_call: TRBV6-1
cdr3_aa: CASRDQRHEQFF
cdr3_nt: TGTGCCAGCAGGGACCAACGTCATGAGCAGTTCTTC

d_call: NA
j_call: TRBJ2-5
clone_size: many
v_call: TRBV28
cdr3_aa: CASSLLAEETQYF
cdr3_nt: TGTGCCAGCAGTTTACTCGCAGAAGAGACCCAGTACTTC

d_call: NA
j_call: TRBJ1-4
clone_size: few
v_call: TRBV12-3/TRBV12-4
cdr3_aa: CASSFRGGATNEKLFF
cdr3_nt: TGTGCCAGCAGTTTCAGGGGCGGGGCAACTAATGAAAAACTGTTTTTT

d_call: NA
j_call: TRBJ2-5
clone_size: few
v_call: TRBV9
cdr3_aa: CASSPGTGLPGTSEQETQYF
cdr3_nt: TGTGCCAGCAGCCCCGGGACAGGGTTGCCCGGGACTAGCGAGCAAGAGACCCAGTACTTC

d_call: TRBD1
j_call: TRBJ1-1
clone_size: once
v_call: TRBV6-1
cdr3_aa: CASSRYRGSGTEAFF
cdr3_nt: TGTGCCAGCAGCAGATACAGGGGCTCGGGAACTGAAGCTTTCTTT

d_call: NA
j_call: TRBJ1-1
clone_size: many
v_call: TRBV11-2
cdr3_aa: CASSLRDGMNTEAFF
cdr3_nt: TGTGCCAGCAGCTTACGGGATGGCATGAACACTGAAGCTTTCTTT

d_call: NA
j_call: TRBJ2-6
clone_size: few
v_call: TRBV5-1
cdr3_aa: CASSRSGFQRISGANVLTF
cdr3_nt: TGCGCCAGCAGCCGTTCGGGGTTTCAGCGGATCTCTGGGGCCAACGTCCTGACTTTC

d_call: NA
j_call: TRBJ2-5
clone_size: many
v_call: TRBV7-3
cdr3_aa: CASSLIGGGRETQYF
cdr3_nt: TGTGCCAGCAGCCTCATCGGGGGTGGACGAGAGACCCAGTACTTC

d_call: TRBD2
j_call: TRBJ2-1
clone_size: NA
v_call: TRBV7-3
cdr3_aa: CASSSPGTSSYNEQFF
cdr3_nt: TGTGCCAGCAGCTCTCCCGGGACTAGCTCCTACAATGAGCAGTTCTTC

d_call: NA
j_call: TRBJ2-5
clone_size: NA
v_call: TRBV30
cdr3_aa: CAWSPSGLVATQYF
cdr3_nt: TGTGCCTGGAGTCCATCTGGGCTCGTGGCGACCCAGTACTTC

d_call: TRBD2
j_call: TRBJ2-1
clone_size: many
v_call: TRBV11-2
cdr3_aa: CASSLVGRGEYNEQFF
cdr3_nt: TGTGCCAGCAGCTTAGTCGGGCGGGGGGAATACAATGAGCAGTTCTTC

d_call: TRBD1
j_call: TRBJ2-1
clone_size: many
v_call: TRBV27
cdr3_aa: CASSKDRGETEQFF
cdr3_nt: TGTGCCAGCAGTAAAGACAGGGGAGAGACTGAGCAGTTCTTC

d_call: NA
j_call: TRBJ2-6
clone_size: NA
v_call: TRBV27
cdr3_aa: CASSFFPPSGANVLTF
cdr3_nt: TGTGCCAGCAGTTTTTTCCCGCCCTCTGGGGCCAACGTCCTGACTTTC